Shown below are 4 T cell receptor beta chains from a single sample sequenced in a study of cytomegalovirus exposure and HLA in healthy donors. PCR used 60 Vbeta primers and 13 Jbeta primers. Assay: immunoSEQ multiplex PCR; the TCRdb copy retains only in-frame clones and omits some. The sample has fewer than 90,000 clones, over 75% seen once. The specimen was PBMCs. All receptors derive from a human donor in good health.

V and J are TRBV6-6 and TRBJ2-3; D perhaps matches TRBD1 (5 bases). V lost 0 bases and J 5 bases, leaving 15 bases between the germline ends. The CDR3 spans 16 residues. Germline CDR1 and CDR2: MNHNY and SVGAGI (reference sequence). The CDR3 spells CASSYSKGRAIDTQYF. The CDR3 nucleotides read TGTGCCAGCAGTTACTCGAAGGGCAGGGCTATAGATACGCAGTATTTT.

The chain has TRBV2 and TRBJ1-6, with 9 bases fitting TRBD1. Germline V lookup: CDR1 SNHLY, CDR2 FYNNEI. J gave up 7 bases and V 6 bases, and 1 base lay outside the gene matches. This CDR3 comprises 13 residues. The CDR3 nucleotides read TGTGCCAGCAGAGGGACAGGGAATTCACCCCTCCACTTT. Protein: CASRGTGNSPLHF.

The gene calls are TRBV15 and TRBJ1-2; 7 bases align to TRBD1. The trim removed 6 bases at V and 6 bases at J, leaving 7 bases unmatched. Germline CDR1 is LNHNV and CDR2 is YYDKDF (reference sequence). The CDR3 has 13 amino acids. The CDR3 DNA sequence: TGTGCCACCAGAGCAACAGGGGAAAATGGCTACACCTTC. Its protein product is CATRATGENGYTF.

The chain recombines TRBV23-1 with TRBJ2-5, with D tentatively TRBD1 (6 bases). The end of the DNA fits TRBJ2-7 better, so the J call may be wrong. TRBV23-1 is classed as an ORF, of uncertain function. The CDR3 contains 16 residues. The CDR3, as DNA: TGCGCCAGCAGTCAATCGATAGCCGGGACACATTACGAGCAGTACTTC. It yields the protein CASSQSIAGTHYEQYF.